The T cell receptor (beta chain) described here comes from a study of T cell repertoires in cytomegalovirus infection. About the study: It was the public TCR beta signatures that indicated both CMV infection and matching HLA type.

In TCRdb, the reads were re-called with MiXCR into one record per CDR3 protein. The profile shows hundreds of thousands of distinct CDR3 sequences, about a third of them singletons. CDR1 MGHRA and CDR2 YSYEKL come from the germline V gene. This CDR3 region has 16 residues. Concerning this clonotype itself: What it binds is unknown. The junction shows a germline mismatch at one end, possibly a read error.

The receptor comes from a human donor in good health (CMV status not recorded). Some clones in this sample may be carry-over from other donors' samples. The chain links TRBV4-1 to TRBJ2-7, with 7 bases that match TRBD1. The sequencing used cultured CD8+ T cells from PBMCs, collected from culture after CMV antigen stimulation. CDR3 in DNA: TGTGCCAGCAGCCAAGGATACAGGGGCTATAGCTACGAGCAGTACTTC. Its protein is CASSQGYRGYSYEQYF.